This paragraph reports one T cell receptor beta chain. Its antigen remains unknown. Germline CDR1 SGHTS, CDR2 YDEGEE. The V end was cut by 4 bases, the J end by 12 bases, with 14 bases between. The CDR3 is 11 residues long. These data are taken from a study of T cell responses to AZD1222 COVID-19 vaccine. The study's findings and limits: At baseline, seropositivity was found in only a handful of AZD1222 recipients. At 160-218 and 743-854, vaccine-associated CD4 TCRs were dominant, and they spanned spike. Donors were largely white British and mainly female; clonal diversity was possibly underestimated. The study sampled repertoires only after the peak T cell response.

The data were produced by immunoSEQ multiplex PCR, yet TCRdb's version contains in-frame clones alone and is incomplete. The table shows 95,000 to 150,000 clones, with about 85% occurring only once. The origin of this receptor is an adult in good health. This sample comprised peripheral blood, obtained on day 0 of AZD1222 vaccination. J is TRBJ2-7 and V is TRBV5-8, with a weak D call TRBD1 (5 bases). The CDR3 DNA is TGTGCCAGCAGCCCAGGGATGTTGGCGTACTTC. Residues: CASSPGMLAYF.